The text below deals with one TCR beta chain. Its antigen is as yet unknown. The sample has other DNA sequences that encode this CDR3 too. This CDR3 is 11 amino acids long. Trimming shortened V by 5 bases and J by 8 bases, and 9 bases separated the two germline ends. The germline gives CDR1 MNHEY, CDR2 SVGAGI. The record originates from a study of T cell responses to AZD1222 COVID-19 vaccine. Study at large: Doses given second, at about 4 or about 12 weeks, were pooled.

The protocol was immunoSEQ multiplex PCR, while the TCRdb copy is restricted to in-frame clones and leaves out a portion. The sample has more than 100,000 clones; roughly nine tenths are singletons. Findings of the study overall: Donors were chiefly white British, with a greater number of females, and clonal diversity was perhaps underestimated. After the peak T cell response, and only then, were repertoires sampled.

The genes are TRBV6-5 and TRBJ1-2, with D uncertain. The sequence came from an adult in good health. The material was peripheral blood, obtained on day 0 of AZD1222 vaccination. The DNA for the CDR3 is TGTGCCAGCAGTCCTGGGAGCGGCTACACCTTC. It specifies CASSPGSGYTF.